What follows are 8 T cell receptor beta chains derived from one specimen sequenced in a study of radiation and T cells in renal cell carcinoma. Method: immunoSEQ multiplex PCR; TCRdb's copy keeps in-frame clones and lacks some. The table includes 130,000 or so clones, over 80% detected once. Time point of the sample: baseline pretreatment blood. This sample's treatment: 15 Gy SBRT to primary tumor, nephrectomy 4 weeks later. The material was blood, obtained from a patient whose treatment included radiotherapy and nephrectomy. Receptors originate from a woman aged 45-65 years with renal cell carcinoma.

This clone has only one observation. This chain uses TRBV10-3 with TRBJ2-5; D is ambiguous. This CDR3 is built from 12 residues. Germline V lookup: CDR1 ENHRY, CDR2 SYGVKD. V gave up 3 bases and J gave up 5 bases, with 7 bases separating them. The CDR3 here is CAISEWWETQYF. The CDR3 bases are TGTGCCATCAGTGAATGGTGGGAGACCCAGTACTTC.

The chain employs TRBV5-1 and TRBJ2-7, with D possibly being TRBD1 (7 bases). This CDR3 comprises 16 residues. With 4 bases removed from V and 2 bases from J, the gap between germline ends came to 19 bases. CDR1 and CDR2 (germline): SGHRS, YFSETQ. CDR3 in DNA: TGCGCCAGCAGCACGCCCGACAGGGACTCTGCCTACGAGCAGTACTTC. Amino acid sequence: CASSTPDRDSAYEQYF.

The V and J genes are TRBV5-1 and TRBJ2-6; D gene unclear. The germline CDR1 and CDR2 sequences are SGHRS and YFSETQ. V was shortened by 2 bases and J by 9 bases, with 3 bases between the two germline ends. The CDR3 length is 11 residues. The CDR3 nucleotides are TGCGCCAGCAGCTTTGGCAACGTCCTGACTTTC. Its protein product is CASSFGNVLTF. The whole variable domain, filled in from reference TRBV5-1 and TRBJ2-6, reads KAGVTQTPRYLIKTRGQQVTLSCSPISGHRSVSWYQQTPGQGLQFLFEYFSETQRNKGNFPGRFSGRQFSNSRSEMNVSTLELGDSALYLCASSFGNVLTFGAGSRLTVL.

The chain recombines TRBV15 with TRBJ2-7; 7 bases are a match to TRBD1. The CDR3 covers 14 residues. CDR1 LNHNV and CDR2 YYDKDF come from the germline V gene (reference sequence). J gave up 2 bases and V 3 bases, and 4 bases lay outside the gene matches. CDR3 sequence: CATSRETGTYEQYF. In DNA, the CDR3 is TGTGCCACCAGCAGGGAGACAGGGACCTACGAGCAGTACTTC.

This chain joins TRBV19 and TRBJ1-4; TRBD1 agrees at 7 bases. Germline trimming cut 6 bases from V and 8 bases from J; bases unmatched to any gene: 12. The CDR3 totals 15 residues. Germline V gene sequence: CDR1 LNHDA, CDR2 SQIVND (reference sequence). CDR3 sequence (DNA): TGTGCCAGTAGGCCGACAGGGCTTGCTCGCGAAAAACTGTTTTTT. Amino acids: CASRPTGLAREKLFF.

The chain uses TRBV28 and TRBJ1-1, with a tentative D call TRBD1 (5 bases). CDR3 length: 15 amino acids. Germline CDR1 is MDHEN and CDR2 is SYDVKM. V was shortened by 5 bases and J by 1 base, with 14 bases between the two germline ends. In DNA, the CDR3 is TGTGCCAGCAGTCAGACCATCGGGGGGAACACTGAAGCTTTCTTT. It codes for CASSQTIGGNTEAFF.

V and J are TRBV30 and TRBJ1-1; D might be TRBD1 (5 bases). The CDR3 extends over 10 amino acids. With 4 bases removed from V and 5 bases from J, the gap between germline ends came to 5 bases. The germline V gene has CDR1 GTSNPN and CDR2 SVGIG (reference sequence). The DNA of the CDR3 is TGTGCCTGGACAGGGACTGAAGCTTTCTTT. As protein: CAWTGTEAFF.

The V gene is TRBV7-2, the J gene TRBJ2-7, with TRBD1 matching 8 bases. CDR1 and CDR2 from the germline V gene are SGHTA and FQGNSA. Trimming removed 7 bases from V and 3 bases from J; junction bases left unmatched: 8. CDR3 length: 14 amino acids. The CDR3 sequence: CASTPTGVIYEQYF. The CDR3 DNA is TGTGCCAGCACCCCGACAGGGGTCATCTACGAGCAGTACTTC.